This entry lists 2 T cell receptor beta chains sequenced from one sample in a study of siplizumab effects on memory and regulatory T cells. The assay was immunoSEQ multiplex PCR, and TCRdb's table has in-frame clones only and misses some. The sample contains 100,000 or so clones, more than 85% of which appear only once. The specimen sequenced was CD4+ T cells sorted from blood. The receptors here all came from a human donor in good health.

The chain couples TRBV7-3 to TRBJ2-1; maybe TRBD2 (6 bases). CDR1 SGHTA and CDR2 FQGTGA come from the germline V gene. The CDR3 consists of 15 residues. The ends were cut back, 2 bases at V and 4 bases at J, with 12 bases in the middle. The CDR3: CASSLGAGSYNEQFF. In DNA form, the CDR3 reads TGTGCCAGCAGCTTAGGAGCGGGCTCTTACAATGAGCAGTTCTTC.

The V and J genes are TRBV19 and TRBJ1-1; no clear D. V shed 3 bases and J shed 7 bases, with 15 bases lying between them. CDR1 LNHDA and CDR2 SQIVND come from the germline V gene (reference sequence). CDR3 length: 14 amino acids. The CDR3 spells CASSITPAVGEAFF. For the CDR3, the DNA is TGTGCCAGTAGTATTACTCCGGCAGTGGGTGAAGCTTTCTTT.